This T cell receptor beta chain came from a study of PD-1 blockade in classical Hodgkin lymphoma. The study, taken as a whole, reports: Diminished baseline TCR diversity has been reported in newly diagnosed patients relative to healthy donors.

Time point: cycle 4 day 1 (C4D1), after less than 7 weeks of nivolumab. Autologous stem cell transplantation was followed by relapse in every patient, and brentuximab vedotin exposure varied. The repertoire was sequenced with immunoSEQ multiplex PCR; TCRdb's copy has only in-frame clones and lacks some. This table has about 93,000 clones, just under 80% appearing once. On this clone: Its target is not known.

The starting material was peripheral blood mononuclear cells (PBMCs), obtained before the fourth cycle of nivolumab. The origin of this receptor is a human donor with classical Hodgkin lymphoma.

CDR3 sequence: CASSTGQGNQPQHF. CDR3 coding DNA: TGTGCCAGCAGCACGGGACAGGGCAATCAGCCCCAGCATTTT. The J gene is TRBJ1-5, the V gene TRBV2, with 8 bases that match TRBD1. In germline, CDR1 is SNHLY, CDR2 FYNNEI. The CDR3 extends over 14 amino acids. Germline trimming cut 6 bases from V and 2 bases from J; bases unmatched to any gene: 3.